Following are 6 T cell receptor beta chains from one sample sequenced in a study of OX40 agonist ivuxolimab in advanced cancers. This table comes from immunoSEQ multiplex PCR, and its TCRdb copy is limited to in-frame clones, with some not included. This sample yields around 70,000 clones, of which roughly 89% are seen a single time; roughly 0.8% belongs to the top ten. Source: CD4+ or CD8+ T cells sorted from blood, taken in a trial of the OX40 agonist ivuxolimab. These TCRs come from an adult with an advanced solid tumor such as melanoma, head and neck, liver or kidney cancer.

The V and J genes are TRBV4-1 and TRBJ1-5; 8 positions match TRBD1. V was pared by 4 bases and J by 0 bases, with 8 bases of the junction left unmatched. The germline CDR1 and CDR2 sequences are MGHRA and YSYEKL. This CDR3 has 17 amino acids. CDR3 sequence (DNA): TGCGCCAGCAGCCCAGAGGACAGGGCCTCTAGCAATCAGCCCCAGCATTTT. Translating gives CASSPEDRASSNQPQHF.

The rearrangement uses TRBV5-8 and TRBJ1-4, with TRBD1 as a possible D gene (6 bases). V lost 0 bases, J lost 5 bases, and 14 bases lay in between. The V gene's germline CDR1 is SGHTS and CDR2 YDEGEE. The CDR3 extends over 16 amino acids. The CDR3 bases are TGTGCCAGCAGCTTGGGACAGGCGATCGTAAATGAAAAACTGTTTTTT. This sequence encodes CASSLGQAIVNEKLFF.

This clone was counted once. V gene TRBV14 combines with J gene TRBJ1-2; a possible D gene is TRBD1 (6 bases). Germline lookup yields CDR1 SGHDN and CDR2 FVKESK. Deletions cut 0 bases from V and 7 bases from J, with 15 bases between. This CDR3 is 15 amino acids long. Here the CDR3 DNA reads TGTGCCAGCAGCCAAGATAAATTGAGGACAGCTGGCTACACCTTC. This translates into CASSQDKLRTAGYTF.

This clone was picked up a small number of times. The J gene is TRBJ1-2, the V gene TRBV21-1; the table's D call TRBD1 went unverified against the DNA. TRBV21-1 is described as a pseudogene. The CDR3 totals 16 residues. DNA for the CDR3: TGTGCCAGCAGCTCAAACGTTAGGACAGGGGGCAATGGCTACACCTTC. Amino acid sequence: CASSSNVRTGGNGYTF.

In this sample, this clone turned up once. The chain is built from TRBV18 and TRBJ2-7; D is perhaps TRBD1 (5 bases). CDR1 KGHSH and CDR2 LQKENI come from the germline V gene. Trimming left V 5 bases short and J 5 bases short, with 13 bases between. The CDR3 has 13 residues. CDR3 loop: CASSATGAHEQYF. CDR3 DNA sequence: TGTGCCAGCTCAGCAACAGGAGCGCACGAGCAGTACTTC.

In nucleotides, the CDR3 is TGTGCCAGCACCCCTACCCTCTCTGGAAACACCATATATTTT. This gives the protein CASTPTLSGNTIYF. The rearrangement links TRBV2 to TRBJ1-3; unclear D gene. With 7 bases removed from V and 0 bases from J, the gap between germline ends came to 10 bases. Germline V gives CDR1 SNHLY, CDR2 FYNNEI. This CDR3 region has 14 residues. The variable domain in full, with the rest retrieved from reference TRBV2 and TRBJ1-3, is EPEVTQTPSHQVTQMGQEVILRCVPISNHLYFYWYRQILGQKVEFLVSFYNNEISEKSEIFDDQFSVERPDGSNFTLKIRSTKLEDSAMYFCASTPTLSGNTIYFGEGSWLTVV.